This TCR beta chain was identified during a study of response to subunit inactivated influenza vaccine. TCRdb redid the calling of the RT-PCR reads with MiXCR, one entry per CDR3 protein. The sample lists approximately 500,000 distinct CDR3 sequences, approximately 22% occurring once. This clonotype showed up just a few times. These data were likewise used in another study, on T cells expressing NK-cell markers. That publication notes: The authors generated TCR beta cDNA through 5'RACE template switching with UMIs. Sorted T-cell subsets CD3+CD56+NKG2C+, CD3+CD56+NKG2C- and CD3+CD56-NKG2C+ were TCR beta-sequenced. In a group of 5 or 6 donors, dominant NKG2C+ clonotypes represented about 1.0-7.5% of CD8+ T cells. A handful of donors showed these clonotypes also leading the CD3+CD56-NKG2C+ fraction. HCMV specificity of the expanded NKG2C+ T cell clones stayed unclear.

The material was CD4+ T cells sorted from PBMCs, obtained 11 to 12 days after vaccination. The clonotype originates from a man aged 45-65 years who received an inactivated influenza vaccine.

CDR3 nucleotide sequence: TGCAGTGCTAATCAAGGACAGGGGATTGATTTAGAGACCCAGTACTTC. Its translation: CSANQGQGIDLETQYF. V usage is TRBV20-1 and J usage is TRBJ2-5, with 9 bases matching TRBD1. Germline CDR1 is DFQATT and CDR2 is SNEGSKA (reference sequence). The trim removed 4 bases at V and 4 bases at J, leaving 13 bases unmatched. The CDR3 loop spans 16 amino acids.